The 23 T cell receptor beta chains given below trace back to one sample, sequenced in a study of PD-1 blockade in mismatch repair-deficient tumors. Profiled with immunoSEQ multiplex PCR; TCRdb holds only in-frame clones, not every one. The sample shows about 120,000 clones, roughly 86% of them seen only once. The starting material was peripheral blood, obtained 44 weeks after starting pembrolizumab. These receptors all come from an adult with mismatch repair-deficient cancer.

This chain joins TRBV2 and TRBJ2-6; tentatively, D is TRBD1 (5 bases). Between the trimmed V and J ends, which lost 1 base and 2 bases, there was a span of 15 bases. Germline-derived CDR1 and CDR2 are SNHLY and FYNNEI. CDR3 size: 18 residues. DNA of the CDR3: TGTGCCAGCAGTGAAGTGGTCATAGGGGCCCCTGGGGCCAACGTCCTGACTTTC. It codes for CASSEVVIGAPGANVLTF.

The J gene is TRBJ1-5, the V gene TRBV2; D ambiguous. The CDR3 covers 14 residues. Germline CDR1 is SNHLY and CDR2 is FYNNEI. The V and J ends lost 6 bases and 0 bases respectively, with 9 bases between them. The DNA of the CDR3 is TGTGCCAGCAGGGACGGATATAGCAATCAGCCCCAGCATTTT. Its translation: CASRDGYSNQPQHF.

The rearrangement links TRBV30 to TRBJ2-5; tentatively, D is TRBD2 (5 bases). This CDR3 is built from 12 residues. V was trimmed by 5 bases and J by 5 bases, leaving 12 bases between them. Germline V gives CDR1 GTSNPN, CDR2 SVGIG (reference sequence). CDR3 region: CAWGESWETQYF. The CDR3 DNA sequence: TGTGCCTGGGGGGAGTCGTGGGAGACCCAGTACTTC. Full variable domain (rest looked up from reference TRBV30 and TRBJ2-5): SQTIHQWPATLVQPVGSPLSLECTVEGTSNPNLYWYRQAAGRGLQLLFYSVGIGQISSEVPQNLSASRPQDRQFILSSKKLLLSDSGFYLCAWGESWETQYFGPGTRLLVL.

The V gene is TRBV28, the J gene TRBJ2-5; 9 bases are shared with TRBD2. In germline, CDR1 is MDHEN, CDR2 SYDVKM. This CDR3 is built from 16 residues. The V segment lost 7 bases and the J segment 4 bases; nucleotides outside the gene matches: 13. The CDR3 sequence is CASNPRGLAGRETQYF. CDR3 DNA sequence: TGTGCCAGCAATCCTCGAGGGCTAGCGGGAAGAGAGACCCAGTACTTC.

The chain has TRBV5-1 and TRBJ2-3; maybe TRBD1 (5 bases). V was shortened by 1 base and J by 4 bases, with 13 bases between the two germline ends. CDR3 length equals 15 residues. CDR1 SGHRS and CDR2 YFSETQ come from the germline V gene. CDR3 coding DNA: TGCGCCAGCAGCTTGTACAGGAAGAGGTCAGATACGCAGTATTTT. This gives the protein CASSLYRKRSDTQYF.

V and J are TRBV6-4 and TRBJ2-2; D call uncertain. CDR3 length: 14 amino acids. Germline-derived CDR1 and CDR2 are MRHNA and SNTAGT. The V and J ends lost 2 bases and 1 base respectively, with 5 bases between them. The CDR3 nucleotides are TGTGCCAGCAGTGACCTACAGAACACCGGGGAGCTGTTTTTT. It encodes CASSDLQNTGELFF.

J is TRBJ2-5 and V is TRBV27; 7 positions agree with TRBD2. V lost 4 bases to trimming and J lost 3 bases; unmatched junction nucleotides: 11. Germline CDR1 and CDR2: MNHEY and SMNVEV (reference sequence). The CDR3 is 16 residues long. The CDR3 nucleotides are TGTGCCAGCAGTTCAACCCGGACTAGAATGGAAGAGACCCAGTACTTC. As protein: CASSSTRTRMEETQYF.

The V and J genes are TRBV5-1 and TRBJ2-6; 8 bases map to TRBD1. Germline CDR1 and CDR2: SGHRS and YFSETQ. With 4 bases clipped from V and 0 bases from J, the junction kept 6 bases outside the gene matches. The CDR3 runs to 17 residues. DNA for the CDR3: TGCGCCAGCAGCCCCGGACAGGGAAGCTCTGGGGCCAACGTCCTGACTTTC. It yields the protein CASSPGQGSSGANVLTF.

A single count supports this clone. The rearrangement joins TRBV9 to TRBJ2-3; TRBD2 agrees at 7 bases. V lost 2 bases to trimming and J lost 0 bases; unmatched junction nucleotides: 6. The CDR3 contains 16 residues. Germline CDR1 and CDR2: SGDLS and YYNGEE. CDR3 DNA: TGTGCCAGCAGCGTGGGTTCGGGACTAAGCACAGATACGCAGTATTTT. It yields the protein CASSVGSGLSTDTQYF.

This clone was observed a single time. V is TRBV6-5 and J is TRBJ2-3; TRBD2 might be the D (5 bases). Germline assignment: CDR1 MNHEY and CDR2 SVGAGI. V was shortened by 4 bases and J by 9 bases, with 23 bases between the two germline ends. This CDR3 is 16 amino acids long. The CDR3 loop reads CASSFFLAAGERTQYF. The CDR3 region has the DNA TGTGCCAGCAGTTTTTTTCTAGCCGCCGGTGAGCGCACGCAGTATTTT.

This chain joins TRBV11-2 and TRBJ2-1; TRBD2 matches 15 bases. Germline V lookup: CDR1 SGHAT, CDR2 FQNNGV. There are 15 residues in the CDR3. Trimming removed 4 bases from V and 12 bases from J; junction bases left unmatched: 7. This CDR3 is CASSSGLAGGISQFF. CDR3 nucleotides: TGTGCCAGCAGCTCGGGACTAGCGGGAGGAATCTCGCAGTTCTTC.

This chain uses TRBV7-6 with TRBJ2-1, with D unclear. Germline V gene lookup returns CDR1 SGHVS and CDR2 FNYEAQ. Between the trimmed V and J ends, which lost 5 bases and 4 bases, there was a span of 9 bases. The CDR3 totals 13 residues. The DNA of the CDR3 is TGTGCCAGCAGCCCTAATCAATACAATGAGCAGTTCTTC. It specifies CASSPNQYNEQFF.

The CDR3 DNA sequence: TGTGCCATCAGCCCGGACGGAATCGAATCCTACGAGCAGTACTTC. Protein sequence: CAISPDGIESYEQYF. The rearrangement joins TRBV10-3 to TRBJ2-7; the D is unclear. The V and J ends lost 6 bases and 1 base respectively, with 16 bases between them. Germline loops: CDR1 ENHRY, CDR2 SYGVKD. There are 15 residues in the CDR3.

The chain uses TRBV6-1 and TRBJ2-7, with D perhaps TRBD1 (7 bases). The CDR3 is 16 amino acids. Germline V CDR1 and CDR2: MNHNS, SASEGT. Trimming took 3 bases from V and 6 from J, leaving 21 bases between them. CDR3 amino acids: CASSEPFWRGRLEQYF. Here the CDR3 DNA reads TGTGCCAGCAGTGAGCCTTTTTGGAGGGGGCGCCTCGAGCAGTACTTC.

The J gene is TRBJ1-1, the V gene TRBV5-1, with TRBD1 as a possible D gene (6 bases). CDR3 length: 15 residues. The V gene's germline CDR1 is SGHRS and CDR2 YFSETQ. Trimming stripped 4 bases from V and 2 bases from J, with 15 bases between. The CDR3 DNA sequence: TGCGCCAGCAGCCCTTGGGGGGGCGTAAACACTGAAGCTTTCTTT. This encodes CASSPWGGVNTEAFF.

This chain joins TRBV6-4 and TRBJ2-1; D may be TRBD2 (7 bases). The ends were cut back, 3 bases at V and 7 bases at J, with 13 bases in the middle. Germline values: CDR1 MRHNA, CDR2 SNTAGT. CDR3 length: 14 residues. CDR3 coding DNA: TGTGCCAGCAGTGAAGGGGGGGCTTCTAATGAGCAGTTCTTC. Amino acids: CASSEGGASNEQFF.

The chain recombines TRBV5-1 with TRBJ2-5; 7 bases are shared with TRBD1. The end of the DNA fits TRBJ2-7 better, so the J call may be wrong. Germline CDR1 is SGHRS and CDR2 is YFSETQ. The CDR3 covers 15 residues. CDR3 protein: CASSLVAGGRYEQYF. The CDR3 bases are TGCGCCAGCAGCTTGGTGGCAGGGGGTCGTTACGAGCAGTACTTC.

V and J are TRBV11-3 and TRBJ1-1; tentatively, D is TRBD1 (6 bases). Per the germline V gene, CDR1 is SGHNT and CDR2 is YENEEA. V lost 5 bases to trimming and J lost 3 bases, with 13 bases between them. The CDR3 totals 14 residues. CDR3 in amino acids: CASSPDRFHTEAFF. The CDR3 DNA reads TGTGCCAGCAGCCCGGACAGATTTCACACTGAAGCTTTCTTT.

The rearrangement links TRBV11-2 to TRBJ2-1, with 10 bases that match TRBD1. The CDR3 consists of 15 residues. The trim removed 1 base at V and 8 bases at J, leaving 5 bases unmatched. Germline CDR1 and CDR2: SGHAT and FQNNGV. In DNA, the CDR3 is TGTGCCAGCAGCTTAGGAGCGGGACAGGGGTATGAGCAGTTCTTC. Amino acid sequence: CASSLGAGQGYEQFF.

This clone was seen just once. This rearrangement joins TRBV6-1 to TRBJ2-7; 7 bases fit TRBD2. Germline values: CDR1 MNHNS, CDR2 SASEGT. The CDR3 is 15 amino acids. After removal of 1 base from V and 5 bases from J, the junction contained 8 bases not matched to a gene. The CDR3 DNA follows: TGTGCCAGCAGTGAAGAAAGGACTAGACTTCACGAGCAGTACTTC. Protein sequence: CASSEERTRLHEQYF.

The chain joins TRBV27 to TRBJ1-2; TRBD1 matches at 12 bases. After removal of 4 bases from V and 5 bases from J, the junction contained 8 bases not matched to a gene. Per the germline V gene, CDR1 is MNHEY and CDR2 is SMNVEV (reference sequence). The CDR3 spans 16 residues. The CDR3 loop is CASSSSGTGGIYGYTF. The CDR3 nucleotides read TGTGCCAGCAGTTCCTCCGGGACAGGGGGCATATATGGCTACACCTTC.

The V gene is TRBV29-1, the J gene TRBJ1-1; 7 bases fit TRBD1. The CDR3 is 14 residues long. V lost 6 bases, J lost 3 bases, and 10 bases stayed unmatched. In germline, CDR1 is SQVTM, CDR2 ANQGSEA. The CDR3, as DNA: TGCAGCGTAACAGGGGTTTCGGGATACACTGAAGCTTTCTTT. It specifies CSVTGVSGYTEAFF.

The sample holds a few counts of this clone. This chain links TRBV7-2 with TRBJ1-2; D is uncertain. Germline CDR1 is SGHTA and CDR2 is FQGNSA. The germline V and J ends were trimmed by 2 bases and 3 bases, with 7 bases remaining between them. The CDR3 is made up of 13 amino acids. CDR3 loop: CASSLSFHYGYTF. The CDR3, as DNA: TGTGCCAGCAGCTTATCTTTCCACTATGGCTACACCTTC.